The clone carrying this T cell receptor beta chain occurred many times. Its antigen remains unidentified. The data were obtained in a study of response to subunit inactivated influenza vaccine. Study observations and caveats: The study's authors posited that every seasonal influenza vaccination enlists few new T cells.

TCRdb redid the calling of the RT-PCR reads with MiXCR, one entry per CDR3 protein. The sample has 450,000 to 600,000 distinct CDR3 sequences, approximately 7.6% seen once. CDR1 SGHTA and CDR2 FQGNSA come from the germline V gene. This CDR3 contains 14 residues. V shed 3 bases and J 4 bases; nucleotides not matched to a gene: 2. Sequences were derived from PBMCs from blood, sampled less than 30 months after vaccination. The sequence derives from a man aged 50 to 75 who received an inactivated influenza vaccine. The chain couples TRBV7-2 to TRBJ2-5; the match to TRBD1 covers 10 bases. The CDR3 region has the DNA TGTGCCAGCAGCTTGACAGGGGGCGGAGAGACCCAGTACTTC. It yields the protein CASSLTGGGETQYF.